A single sample is the source of the 10 T cell receptor beta chains below, sequenced in a study of cytomegalovirus exposure and HLA in healthy donors. PCR involved 60 Vbeta and 13 Jbeta primers. Method: immunoSEQ multiplex PCR; TCRdb's copy keeps in-frame clones and lacks some. The data contain 200,000 to 250,000 clones, roughly 84% of them singletons. The sequencing sample was made of PBMCs. All receptors derive from a man aged 45 to 65 in good health and CMV-seronegative.

This chain connects TRBV9 to TRBJ2-3; weak D call: TRBD2 (6 bases). In germline, CDR1 is SGDLS, CDR2 YYNGEE. The CDR3 runs to 15 residues. Trimming took 1 base from V and 0 from J, leaving 9 bases between them. The CDR3 coding sequence is TGTGCCAGCAGCGTAATAGCGGAGAGCACAGATACGCAGTATTTT. Amino acid sequence: CASSVIAESTDTQYF. The variable domain in full, completed from reference TRBV9 and TRBJ2-3, reads DSGVTQTPKHLITATGQRVTLRCSPRSGDLSVYWYQQSLDQGLQFLIQYYNGEERAKGNILERFSAQQFPDLHSELNLSSLELGDSALYFCASSVIAESTDTQYFGPGTRLTVL.

The chain joins TRBV15 to TRBJ2-5, with D perhaps TRBD2 (5 bases). This CDR3 spans 14 amino acids. Trimming removed 0 bases from V and 2 bases from J, with 7 bases in between. Germline CDR1 is LNHNV and CDR2 is YYDKDF (reference sequence). CDR3 sequence reads: CATSRDRGQETQYF. The DNA for the CDR3 is TGTGCCACCAGCAGAGATCGAGGGCAAGAGACCCAGTACTTC.

The chain links TRBV18 to TRBJ1-1, with D possibly being TRBD1 (5 bases). Germline-derived CDR1 and CDR2 are KGHSH and LQKENI. Trimming took off 1 base at V and 4 bases at J, with 22 bases between the two ends. This CDR3 has 18 residues. CDR3 bases: TGTGCCAGCTCACCACTGGGCCGTTCGGGGGGGACGACCACTGAAGCTTTCTTT. This translates into CASSPLGRSGGTTTEAFF.

The table lists this clone with a count of one. A read error may produce the germline difference seen at one junction end. The chain couples TRBV2 to TRBJ1-2; D may be TRBD1 (5 bases). The CDR3 is 10 amino acids. Germline lookup yields CDR1 SNHLY and CDR2 FYNNEI. CDR3 nucleotides: TGTGCCAGCAGTGGACAGCGGGAAAACTTC. This codes for CASSGQRENF.

The V gene is TRBV30, the J gene TRBJ1-1; D is ambiguous. The CDR3 is 13 residues long. The germline CDR1 and CDR2 sequences are GTSNPN and SVGIG (reference sequence). The V and J ends lost 4 bases and 2 bases respectively, with 11 bases between them. The CDR3 bases are TGTGCCTGGAAGCCAACCATAAACACTGAAGCTTTCTTT. It is translated as CAWKPTINTEAFF.

The rearrangement links TRBV28 to TRBJ1-2; unclear D gene. The germline CDR1 and CDR2 sequences are MDHEN and SYDVKM. The length of the CDR3 is 14 residues. Deletions cut 5 bases from V and 0 bases from J, with 10 bases between. CDR3 bases: TGTGCCAGCAGTAATGAGGGAACTAACTATGGCTACACCTTC. Its protein is CASSNEGTNYGYTF.

This clone has just a few counts. The V call is TRBV7-9, the J call TRBJ2-1; 7 nucleotides agree with TRBD2. Unmatched junction bases numbered 8, after V lost 2 bases and J lost 7 bases. The CDR3 contains 15 residues. In germline, CDR1 is SEHNR, CDR2 FQNEAQ (reference sequence). Here the CDR3 reads CASSLFGGGLNEQFF. CDR3 nucleotides: TGTGCCAGCAGCTTATTCGGGGGAGGGCTAAATGAGCAGTTCTTC.

This clone has a handful of counts. This chain connects TRBV11-2 to TRBJ2-1; a weak D match, TRBD1 (5 bases). CDR3 length: 16 residues. CDR1 is SGHAT, CDR2 FQNNGV, per germline. V was shortened by 1 base and J by 3 bases, with 13 bases between the two germline ends. CDR3 in amino acids: CASSLVGATGYNEQFF. CDR3 nucleotides: TGTGCCAGCAGCTTAGTAGGGGCAACCGGCTACAATGAGCAGTTCTTC.

The rearrangement links TRBV4-1 to TRBJ1-5; D call uncertain. Germline V gene sequence: CDR1 MGHRA, CDR2 YSYEKL. There are 15 residues in the CDR3. V was trimmed by 3 bases and J by 7 bases, leaving 16 bases between them. The CDR3 sequence is CASSQGSVGNQPQHF. DNA of the CDR3: TGCGCCAGCAGCCAGGGTAGCGTAGGGAACCAGCCCCAGCATTTT.

This clone was seen a handful of times. V is TRBV10-3 and J is TRBJ1-2; D gene unclear. This CDR3 region has 14 residues. In germline, CDR1 is ENHRY, CDR2 SYGVKD. V lost 0 bases and J 8 bases, leaving 13 bases between the germline ends. The CDR3 DNA reads as TGTGCCATCAGTGAGTCGCCGGCGGGGAGAGGCTACACCTTC. Amino acids: CAISESPAGRGYTF.